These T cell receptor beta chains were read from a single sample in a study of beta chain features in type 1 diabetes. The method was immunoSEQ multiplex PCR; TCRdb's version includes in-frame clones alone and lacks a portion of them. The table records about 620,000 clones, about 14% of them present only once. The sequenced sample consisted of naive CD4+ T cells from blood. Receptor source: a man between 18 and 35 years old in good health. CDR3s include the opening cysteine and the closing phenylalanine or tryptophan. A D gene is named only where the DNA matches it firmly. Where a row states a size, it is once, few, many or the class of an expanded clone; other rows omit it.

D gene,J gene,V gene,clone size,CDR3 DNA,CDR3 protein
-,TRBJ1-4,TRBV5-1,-,TGCGCCAGCAGCTTGACAGGTGCTTCTAATGAAAAACTGTTTTTT,CASSLTGASNEKLFF
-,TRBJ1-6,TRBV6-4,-,TGTGCCAGCAGTGTCGGTTTGGGTAATTCACCCCTCCACTTT,CASSVGLGNSPLHF
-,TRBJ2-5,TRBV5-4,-,TGTGCCAGCAGCTTGGGGCTTGTTATTGGGACCCAGTACTTC,CASSLGLVIGTQYF
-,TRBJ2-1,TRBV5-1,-,TGCGCCAGCAGCTTGACCAGATCCTACAATGAGCAGTTCTTC,CASSLTRSYNEQFF
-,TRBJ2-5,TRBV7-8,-,TGTGCCAGCAGCCGCGGGTCGGCGGGACAAGAGACCCAGTACTTC,CASSRGSAGQETQYF
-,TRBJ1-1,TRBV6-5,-,TGTGCCAGCAGTTATCGTAACACTGAAGCTTTCTTT,CASSYRNTEAFF
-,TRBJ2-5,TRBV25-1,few,TGTGCCAGCAGGTTCCAAGAGACCCAGTACTTC,CASRFQETQYF
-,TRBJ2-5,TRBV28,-,TGTGCCAGCAGTTTACGGGGGACGGGACAAGAGACCCAGTACTTC,CASSLRGTGQETQYF
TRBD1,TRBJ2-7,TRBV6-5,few,TGTGCCAGCAGTTTAAACAGGGGCTTCTCCTACGAGCAGTACTTC,CASSLNRGFSYEQYF
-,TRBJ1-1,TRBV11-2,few,TGTGCCAGCAGCTTAGATCCCCTGGGCCAAGGTCGAAAAGGGCGCACTGAAGCTTTCTTT,CASSLDPLGQGRKGRTEAFF
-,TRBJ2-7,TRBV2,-,TGTGCCAGCAGTGAAAATCAGATAGCATACGAGCAGTACTTC,CASSENQIAYEQYF
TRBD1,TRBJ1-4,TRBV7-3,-,TGTGCCAGCAGCTTATACAGGGGAGAAAAACTGTTTTTT,CASSLYRGEKLFF
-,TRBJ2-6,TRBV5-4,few,TGTGCCAGCAGCTTGGCCCTGGGGGCCAACGTCCTGACTTTC,CASSLALGANVLTF
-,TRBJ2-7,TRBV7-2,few,TGTGCCAGCAGCTTAACGGGCTATGGAAGGGTACAAAGGACCTACGAGCAGTACTTC,CASSLTGYGRVQRTYEQYF
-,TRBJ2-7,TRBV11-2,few,TGTGCCAGCAGCTTACAGGGTAACGAGCAGTACTTC,CASSLQGNEQYF
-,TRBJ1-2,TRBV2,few,TGTGCCAGCATGAGGGCTGGCTATGGCTACACCTTC,CASMRAGYGYTF
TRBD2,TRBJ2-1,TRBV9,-,TGTGCCAGCAGCGTAGACGGGGGGGCCTACAATGAGCAGTTCTTC,CASSVDGGAYNEQFF
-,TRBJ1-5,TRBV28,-,TGTGCCAGCAGTTTCCGGGGGGTTAGCAATCAGCCCCAGCATTTT,CASSFRGVSNQPQHF
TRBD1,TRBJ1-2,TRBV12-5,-,TGTGCTAGTGGTTTGTACGGGACAGGGAGGCACTATGGCTACACCTTC,CASGLYGTGRHYGYTF
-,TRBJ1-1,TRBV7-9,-,TGTGCCAGCAGCTTCCAGGGCCCCACGACTGAAGCTTTCTTT,CASSFQGPTTEAFF
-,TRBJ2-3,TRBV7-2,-,TGTGCCAGCAGCTTATGGTCCGCCCGGAGTAGTCGCACAGATACGCAGTATTTT,CASSLWSARSSRTDTQYF
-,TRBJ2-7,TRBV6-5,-,TGTGCCAGCAGTCAGGCAGGGATCTACGAGCAGTACTTC,CASSQAGIYEQYF
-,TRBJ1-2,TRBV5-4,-,TGTGCCAGCAGCTCCGGGACTGGGAACTATGGCTACACCTTC,CASSSGTGNYGYTF
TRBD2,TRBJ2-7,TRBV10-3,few,TGTGCCATCAGTGCCAATCCCACTAGCGGCTCCTACGAGCAGTACTTC,CAISANPTSGSYEQYF
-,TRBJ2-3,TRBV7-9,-,TGTGCCAGCAGCGGAAGCGGGGATACGCAGTATTTT,CASSGSGDTQYF
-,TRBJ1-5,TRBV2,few,TGTGCCAGCAGTGAATACGGCCATCAGCCCCAGCATTTT,CASSEYGHQPQHF
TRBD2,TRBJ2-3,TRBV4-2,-,TGTGCCAGCAGCCAAGACGCAGCGGGAGGGACAGATACGCAGTATTTT,CASSQDAAGGTDTQYF
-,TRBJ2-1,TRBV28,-,TGTGCCAGCAGCCCAAGGCTGCGCCGACACAATGAGCAGTTCTTC,CASSPRLRRHNEQFF
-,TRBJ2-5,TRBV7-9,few,TGTGCCAGCAGCTTAGTGACAGCACAAGAGACCCAGTACTTC,CASSLVTAQETQYF
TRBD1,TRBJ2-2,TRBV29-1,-,TGCAGCGTTGAACCGGGACAGACCACCGGGGAGCTGTTTTTT,CSVEPGQTTGELFF
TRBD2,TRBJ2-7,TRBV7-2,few,TGTGCCAGCAGCTCCTCTAGCGGGAGGGTCTACGAGCAGTACTTC,CASSSSSGRVYEQYF
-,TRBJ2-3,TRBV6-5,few,TGTGCCAGCAGTTACAGGGATACGCAGTATTTT,CASSYRDTQYF
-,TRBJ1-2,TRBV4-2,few,TGTGCCAGCAGCCAAGTCGATGCACAAACGTACGGCTACACCTTC,CASSQVDAQTYGYTF